The entry that follows covers one T cell receptor beta chain sequence. Its specificity is unknown. Trimming removed 1 base from V and 3 bases from J, with 10 bases in between. There are 14 residues in the CDR3. The germline V gene has CDR1 PRHDT and CDR2 FYEKMQ (reference sequence). The repertoire was sequenced with immunoSEQ multiplex PCR; TCRdb's copy has only in-frame clones and lacks some. Altogether 55,000 to 75,000 clones are present, 80% to 95% being singletons, with the ten largest covering about 5.2%. The data are from a study of cytomegalovirus exposure and HLA in healthy donors. Study-wide findings and caveats: A few chains linked to CMV were shown in vitro to be specific for CMV antigens. 164 TCR beta chains were listed as cytomegalovirus-associated. First-cohort TCR clusters tended to co-occur in the 120 or so validation repertoires, a later analysis found.

This receptor was obtained from a man aged 18 to 30 in good health and CMV-seropositive. V and J are TRBV13 and TRBJ2-7; the D is unclear. Sequenced material: PBMCs. The CDR3 here is CASSLAGQFYEQYF. CDR3 coding DNA: TGTGCCAGCAGCTTAGCGGGTCAATTCTACGAGCAGTACTTC.